These T cell receptor beta chains were read from a single sample in a study of T cells in Graves' hyperthyroidism and ophthalmopathy. TCRdb reprocessed the multiplex PCR reads with MiXCR, giving one entry per CDR3 protein. The sample has approximately 600,000 distinct CDR3 sequences, less than 25% seen once. Sequencing was carried out using blood. Source of these receptors: a man younger than 40 with Graves' ophthalmopathy. Both conserved end residues are part of each CDR3. Fields, in order: D gene, J gene, V gene, clone size, CDR3 protein, CDR3 DNA. A D gene is named only where the DNA matches it firmly. Only part of the rows carry a size: once, few, many, or a class if the clone is expanded.

- | TRBJ2-1 | TRBV3-1 | few | CASSQPSRSYNEQFF | TGTGCCAGCAGCCAACCCAGTCGCTCCTACAATGAGCAGTTCTTC
TRBD1 | TRBJ1-5 | TRBV6-1 | - | CASSLIWGQSGRHQPQHF | TGTGCCAGCAGCCTTATCTGGGGACAGTCCGGTAGGCATCAGCCCCAGCATTTT
- | TRBJ2-7 | TRBV20-1 | - | CSADSRPPAYEQYF | TGCAGTGCTGACAGCCGCCCCCCTGCCTACGAGCAGTACTTC
TRBD1 | TRBJ1-5 | TRBV20-1 | few | CSATGQITYSNQPQHF | TGCAGTGCTACGGGACAGATAACATATAGCAATCAGCCCCAGCATTTT
- | TRBJ2-2 | TRBV27 | few | CASSPVGENGELFF | TGTGCCAGCAGCCCTGTGGGGGAAAACGGGGAGCTGTTTTTT
- | TRBJ1-2 | TRBV28 | many | CASSLWPQSYYGYTF | TGTGCCAGCAGTTTATGGCCACAGAGCTACTATGGCTACACCTTC
- | TRBJ2-3 | TRBV4-1 | few | CASSQDAGTDTQYF | TGCGCCAGCAGCCAAGATGCGGGCACAGATACGCAGTATTTT
- | TRBJ2-5 | TRBV20-1 | - | CSATLGVGETQYF | TGCAGTGCAACGCTGGGGGTTGGAGAGACCCAGTACTTC
- | TRBJ1-1 | TRBV4-1 | few | CASSQDRSLNTEAFF | TGCGCCAGCAGCCAAGATCGGAGTCTCAACACTGAAGCTTTCTTT
- | TRBJ2-5 | TRBV28 | - | CASSRTRSSGTQYF | TGTGCCAGCAGCCGGACTCGTTCGTCAGGGACCCAGTACTTC
- | TRBJ2-3 | TRBV6-6 | many | CASSYQAENTDTQYF | TGTGCCAGCAGTTACCAAGCGGAGAACACAGATACGCAGTATTTT
- | TRBJ1-1 | TRBV11-1 | many | CASSIPDGKAFF | TGTGCCAGCAGCATCCCGGACGGGAAAGCTTTCTTT
- | TRBJ2-7 | TRBV28 | many | CASTEAVGRPYEQYF | TGTGCCAGCACTGAAGCGGTGGGGCGTCCCTACGAGCAGTACTTC
TRBD1 | TRBJ1-5 | TRBV3-1 | - | CASSQPGDRARNQPQHF | TGTGCCAGCAGCCAACCTGGGGACAGGGCAAGGAATCAGCCCCAGCATTTT
TRBD1 | TRBJ1-5 | TRBV20-1 | - | CSAKLPQGEGQPQHF | TGCAGTGCTAAACTTCCTCAGGGGGAGGGTCAGCCCCAGCATTTT
TRBD2 | TRBJ2-7 | TRBV27 | - | CASSHRLAGSGEQYF | TGTGCCAGCAGTCATAGACTAGCGGGTTCCGGCGAGCAGTACTTC
- | TRBJ1-1 | TRBV27 | few | CASSLQQATEAFF | TGTGCCAGCAGTTTACAGCAGGCCACTGAAGCTTTCTTT
- | TRBJ1-1 | TRBV29-1 | - | CSVVQGLENTEAFF | TGCAGCGTTGTACAGGGCCTTGAGAACACTGAAGCTTTCTTT